This T cell receptor (beta chain) was sequenced for a study of T cell responses to AZD1222 COVID-19 vaccine. Findings and caveats of the study: Regions left unmutated in variants are reportedly the target of nearly half of spike-specific TCRs. Among the donors, most were white British and more were female, and clonal diversity was possibly underestimated.

The CDR3 totals 17 residues. The V gene's germline CDR1 is SEHNR and CDR2 FQNEAQ (reference sequence). The ends lost 1 base at V and 3 bases at J; junction bases unmatched: 3. Regarding this clone: No antigen is known for it.

Some clones are missing from TCRdb's copy, which holds only in-frame ones; the method was immunoSEQ multiplex PCR. Seen here are approximately 150,000 clones, about 90% observed once, and the top ten hold about 1.4%. This material consisted of peripheral blood, taken on day 0 of AZD1222 vaccination. This TCR was recovered from an adult in good health. V gene TRBV7-9 combines with J gene TRBJ2-2; 12 positions agree with TRBD2. Here the CDR3 reads CASSLGWTSGDTGELFF. DNA of the CDR3: TGTGCCAGCAGCTTAGGTTGGACTAGCGGGGACACCGGGGAGCTGTTTTTT.